The TCR beta chain under discussion was sequenced for a study of T-cell reconstitution after alpha-beta-depleted transplantation in children. General study results and limits: Approximately two months post-transplant, alpha-beta T cells reportedly originated from several hundred expanded graft clones. At day 60, the high TCRbeta diversity found in some patients originated from recipient T cells and thymic progenitors that had survived. Newly produced T cells mostly accounted for T-cell counts and diversity one year post-transplant.

Preparing the TCRbeta library involved the use of unique molecular identifiers. TCRdb processed the PCR reads anew with MiXCR; each CDR3 protein has one entry. The sample consists of 440,000 or so distinct CDR3 sequences, 43% of them appearing once. This CDR3 has 16 residues. V trimming: 5 bases; J trimming: 0 bases; junction bases outside the gene matches: 8. As regards this clonotype: Antigen unknown.

This clonotype was sampled from a girl under 10 years old with aplastic anemia, due to receive a stem cell transplant. Here the sequenced sample was PBMCs, taken before TCRalphabeta/CD19-depleted stem cell transplant. V usage is TRBV12-3 or TRBV12-4 and J usage is TRBJ2-7; TRBD1 matches 9 bases. This CDR3 is CASSPLGTGISYEQYF. CDR3 in DNA: TGTGCCAGCAGTCCACTGGGGACAGGGATCTCCTACGAGCAGTACTTC.